The TCR beta chain under discussion was sequenced for a study of blood T cell repertoires in COVID-19. Study-wide context: The cDNA or gDNA used as material had been derived from T cells, B-cell-depleted T cells, or PBMCs.

The assay was immunoSEQ multiplex PCR, and TCRdb's table has in-frame clones only and misses some. The sample includes under 150,000 clones, roughly 80% of them seen just once. This CDR3 region has 14 residues. Losses at the gene ends were 6 bases for V and 0 bases for J; bases not matched to a gene: 4. Germline-derived CDR1 and CDR2 are MDHEN and SYDVKM. The TCR originated in a woman aged 60 to 75 with acute or convalescent COVID-19. Sequenced: peripheral blood. The rearrangement links TRBV28 to TRBJ2-7; 8 positions match TRBD2. The chain's CDR3 is CASRLAGSSYEQYF. CDR3 DNA: TGTGCCAGCAGATTAGCGGGGAGCTCCTACGAGCAGTACTTC. The full variable domain, its missing parts supplied by reference TRBV28 and TRBJ2-7, is DVKVTQSSRYLVKRTGEKVFLECVQDMDHENMFWYRQDPGLGLRLIYFSYDVKMKEKGDIPEGYSVSREKKERFSLILESASTNQTSMYLCASRLAGSSYEQYFGPGTRLTVT.